The clone carrying this T cell receptor (beta chain) was detected a few times. What it binds is unknown. This sample is drawn from a study of vaccination effects on CD4 cells after COVID-19. Overall study findings and caveats: Long after vaccination, the clones induced by infection and by vaccine shrank markedly in size.

This table comes from immunoSEQ multiplex PCR, and its TCRdb copy is limited to in-frame clones, with some not included. Of 25,000 to 35,000 clones in the sample, 72% were seen once. In the ViraFEST assay, antigen-specific CD4+ clonotypes were identified by expansion after peptide-pool stimulation. Once cultured for more than nine days, the cells underwent separation to obtain CD4+ T cells. PCR confirmed that the person was infected with SARS-CoV-2 between March and December 2020. On day 3 and again on day 7, half the medium was replaced with IL-2 medium. Germline V gene sequence: CDR1 SGHTA, CDR2 FQGTGA. Between the trimmed V and J ends, which lost 5 bases and 8 bases, there was a span of 28 bases. This CDR3 has 18 amino acids.

V and J are TRBV7-3 and TRBJ1-3; D uncertain. Here the sequenced sample was CD4+ T cells from PBMCs cultured with a peptide pool, taken before COVID-19 vaccination. The receptor comes from a human donor who had a prior SARS-CoV-2 infection. The CDR3 region is CASSPGARGGNRVDTIYF. The CDR3 nucleotides read TGTGCCAGCAGCCCGGGAGCGAGAGGTGGTAATAGGGTAGACACCATATATTTT. Based on the CDR3 plus reference TRBV7-3 and TRBJ1-3, the full variable domain is GAGVSQTPSNKVTEKGKYVELRCDPISGHTALYWYRQSLGQGPEFLIYFQGTGAADDSGLPNDRFFAVRPEGSVSTLKIQRTERGDSAVYLCASSPGARGGNRVDTIYFGEGSWLTVV.